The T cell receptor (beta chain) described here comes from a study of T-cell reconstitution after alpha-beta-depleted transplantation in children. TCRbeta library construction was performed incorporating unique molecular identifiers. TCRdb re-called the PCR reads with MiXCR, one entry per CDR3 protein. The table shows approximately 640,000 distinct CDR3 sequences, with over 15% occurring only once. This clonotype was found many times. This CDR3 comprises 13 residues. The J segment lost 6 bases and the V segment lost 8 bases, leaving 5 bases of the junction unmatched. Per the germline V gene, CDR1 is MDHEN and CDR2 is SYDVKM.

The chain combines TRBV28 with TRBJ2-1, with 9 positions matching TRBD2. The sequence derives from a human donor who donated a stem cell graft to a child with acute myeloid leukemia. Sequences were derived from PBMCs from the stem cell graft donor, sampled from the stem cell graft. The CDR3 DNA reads TGTGCCAGCGCTAGCGGGGCCCGCAATGAGCAGTTCTTC. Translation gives CASASGARNEQFF.